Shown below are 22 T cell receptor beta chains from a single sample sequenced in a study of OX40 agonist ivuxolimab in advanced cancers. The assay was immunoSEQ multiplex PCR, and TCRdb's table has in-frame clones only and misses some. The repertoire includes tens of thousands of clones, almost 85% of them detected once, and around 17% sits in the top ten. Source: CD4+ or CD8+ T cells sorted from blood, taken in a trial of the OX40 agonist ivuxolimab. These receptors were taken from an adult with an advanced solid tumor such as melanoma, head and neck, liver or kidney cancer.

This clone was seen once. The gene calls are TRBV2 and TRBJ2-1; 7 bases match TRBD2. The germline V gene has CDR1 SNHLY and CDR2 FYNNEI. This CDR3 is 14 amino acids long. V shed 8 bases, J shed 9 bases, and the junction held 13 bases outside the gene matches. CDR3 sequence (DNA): TGTGCCAGCCCACAGCGGGGCCCTATGCGTGAGCAGTTCTTC. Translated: CASPQRGPMREQFF.

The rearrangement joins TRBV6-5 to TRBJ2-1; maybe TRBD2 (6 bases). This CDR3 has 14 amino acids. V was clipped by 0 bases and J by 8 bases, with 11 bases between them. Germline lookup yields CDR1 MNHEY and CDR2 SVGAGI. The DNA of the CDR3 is TGTGCCAGCAGTTACTCGTACGGGGAGGATGAGCAGTTCTTC. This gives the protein CASSYSYGEDEQFF.

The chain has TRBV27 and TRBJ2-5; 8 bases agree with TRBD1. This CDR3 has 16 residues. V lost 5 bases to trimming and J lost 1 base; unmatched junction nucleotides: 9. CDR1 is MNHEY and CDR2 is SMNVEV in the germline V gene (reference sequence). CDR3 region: CASSHFLDRVQETQYF. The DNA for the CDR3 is TGTGCCAGCAGTCACTTCCTGGACAGGGTCCAAGAGACCCAGTACTTC.

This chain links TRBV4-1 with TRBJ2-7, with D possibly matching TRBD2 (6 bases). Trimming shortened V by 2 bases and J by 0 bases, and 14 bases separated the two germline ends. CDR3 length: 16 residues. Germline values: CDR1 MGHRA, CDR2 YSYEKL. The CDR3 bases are TGCGCCAGCAGCCAAATTGGGCGGGGAAGCTCCTACGAGCAGTACTTC. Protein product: CASSQIGRGSSYEQYF.

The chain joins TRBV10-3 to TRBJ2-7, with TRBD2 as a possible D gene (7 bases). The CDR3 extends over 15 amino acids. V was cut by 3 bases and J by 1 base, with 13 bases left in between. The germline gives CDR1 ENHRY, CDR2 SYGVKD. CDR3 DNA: TGTGCCATCAGTGATTGGGGGGGGCCATCCTACGAGCAGTACTTC. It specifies CAISDWGGPSYEQYF.

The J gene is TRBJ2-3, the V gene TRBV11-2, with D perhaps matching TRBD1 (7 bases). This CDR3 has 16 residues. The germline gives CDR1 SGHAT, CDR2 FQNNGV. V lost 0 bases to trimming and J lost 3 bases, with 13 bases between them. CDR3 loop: CASSLDRAGGTDTQYF. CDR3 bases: TGTGCCAGCAGCTTAGATCGGGCAGGGGGGACAGATACGCAGTATTTT.

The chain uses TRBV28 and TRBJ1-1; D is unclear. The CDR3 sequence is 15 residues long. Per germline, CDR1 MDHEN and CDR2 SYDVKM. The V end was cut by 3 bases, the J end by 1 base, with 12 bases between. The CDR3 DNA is TGTGCCAGCAGTTTTCGTCAGATTCAGAACACTGAAGCTTTCTTT. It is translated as CASSFRQIQNTEAFF.

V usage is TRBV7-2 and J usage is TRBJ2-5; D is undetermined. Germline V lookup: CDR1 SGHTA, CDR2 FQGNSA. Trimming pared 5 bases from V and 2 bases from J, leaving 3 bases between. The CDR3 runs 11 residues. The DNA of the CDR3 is TGTGCCAGCAGCAATCAAGAGACCCAGTACTTC. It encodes CASSNQETQYF.

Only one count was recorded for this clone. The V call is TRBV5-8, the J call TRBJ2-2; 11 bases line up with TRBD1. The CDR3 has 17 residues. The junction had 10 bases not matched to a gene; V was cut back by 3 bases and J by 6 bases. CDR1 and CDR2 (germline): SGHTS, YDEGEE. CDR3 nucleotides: TGTGCCAGCAGCTCCTGGACAGGGGGCGATAATCCCGGGGAGCTGTTTTTT. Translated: CASSSWTGGDNPGELFF.

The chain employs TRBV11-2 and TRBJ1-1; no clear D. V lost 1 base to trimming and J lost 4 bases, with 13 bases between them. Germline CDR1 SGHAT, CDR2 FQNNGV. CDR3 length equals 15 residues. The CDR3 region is CASSLGVGSVTEAFF. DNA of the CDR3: TGTGCCAGCAGCTTAGGAGTGGGCTCCGTCACTGAAGCTTTCTTT. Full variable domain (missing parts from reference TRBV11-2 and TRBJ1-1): EAGVAQSPRYKIIEKRQSVAFWCNPISGHATLYWYQQILGQGPKLLIQFQNNGVVDDSQLPKDRFSAERLKGVDSTLKIQPAKLEDSAVYLCASSLGVGSVTEAFFGQGTRLTVV.

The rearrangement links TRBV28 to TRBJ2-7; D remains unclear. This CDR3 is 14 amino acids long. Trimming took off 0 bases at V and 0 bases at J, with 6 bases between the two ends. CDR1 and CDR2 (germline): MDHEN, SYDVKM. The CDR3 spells CASSLWGSSYEQYF. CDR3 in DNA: TGTGCCAGCAGTTTATGGGGCAGCTCCTACGAGCAGTACTTC.

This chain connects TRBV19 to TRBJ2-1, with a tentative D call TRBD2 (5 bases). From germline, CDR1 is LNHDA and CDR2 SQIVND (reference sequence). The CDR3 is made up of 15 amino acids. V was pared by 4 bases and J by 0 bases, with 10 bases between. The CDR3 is CASSTEGLSYNEQFF. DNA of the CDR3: TGTGCCAGTAGTACCGAGGGCCTCTCCTACAATGAGCAGTTCTTC.

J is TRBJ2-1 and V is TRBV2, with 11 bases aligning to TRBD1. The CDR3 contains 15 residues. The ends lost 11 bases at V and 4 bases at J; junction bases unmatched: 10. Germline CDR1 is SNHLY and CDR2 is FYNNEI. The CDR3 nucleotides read TGTGCCTGCTTCCGGGACAGGGGGGCATACAATGAGCAGTTCTTC. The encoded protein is CACFRDRGAYNEQFF.

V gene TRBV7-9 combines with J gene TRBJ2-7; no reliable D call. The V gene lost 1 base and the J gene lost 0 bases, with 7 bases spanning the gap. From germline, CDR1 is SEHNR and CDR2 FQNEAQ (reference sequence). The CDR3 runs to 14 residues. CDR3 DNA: TGTGCCAGCAGCTTAGGGGCCGGCTCCTACGAGCAGTACTTC. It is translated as CASSLGAGSYEQYF.

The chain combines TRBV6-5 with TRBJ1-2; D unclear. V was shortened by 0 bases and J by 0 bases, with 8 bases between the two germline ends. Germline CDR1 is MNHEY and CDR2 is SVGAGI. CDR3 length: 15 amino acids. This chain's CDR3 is CASSYSVASNYGYTF. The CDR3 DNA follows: TGTGCCAGCAGTTACTCAGTGGCCTCTAACTATGGCTACACCTTC.

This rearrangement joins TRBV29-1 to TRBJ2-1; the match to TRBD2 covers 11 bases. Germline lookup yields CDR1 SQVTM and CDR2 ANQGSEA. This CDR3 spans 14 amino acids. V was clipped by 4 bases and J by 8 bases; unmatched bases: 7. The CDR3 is CSVVLAGGVDEQFF. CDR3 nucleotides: TGCAGCGTTGTCTTAGCGGGAGGGGTCGATGAGCAGTTCTTC.

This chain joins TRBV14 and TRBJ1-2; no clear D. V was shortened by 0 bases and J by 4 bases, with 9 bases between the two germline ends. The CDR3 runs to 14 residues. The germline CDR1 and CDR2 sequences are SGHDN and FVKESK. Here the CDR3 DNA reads TGTGCCAGCAGCCAAGAGCAGAGCCCCTATGGCTACACCTTC. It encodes CASSQEQSPYGYTF.

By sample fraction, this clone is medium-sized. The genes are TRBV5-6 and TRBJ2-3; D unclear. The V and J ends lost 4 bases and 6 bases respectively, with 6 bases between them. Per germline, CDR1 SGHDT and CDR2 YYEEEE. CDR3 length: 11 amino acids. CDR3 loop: CASSVQDTQYF. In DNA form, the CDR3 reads TGTGCCAGCAGCGTACAGGATACGCAGTATTTT.

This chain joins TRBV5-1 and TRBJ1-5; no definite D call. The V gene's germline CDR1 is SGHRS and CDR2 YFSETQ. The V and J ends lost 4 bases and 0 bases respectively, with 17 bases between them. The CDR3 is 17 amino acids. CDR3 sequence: CASSPGPTDHSNQPQHF. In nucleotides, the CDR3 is TGCGCCAGCAGCCCAGGACCGACTGATCATAGCAATCAGCCCCAGCATTTT.

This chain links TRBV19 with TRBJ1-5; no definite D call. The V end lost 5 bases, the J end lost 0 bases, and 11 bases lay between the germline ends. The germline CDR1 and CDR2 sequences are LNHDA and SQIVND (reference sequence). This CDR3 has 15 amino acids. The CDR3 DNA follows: TGTGCCAGTAGTCTAATCGGGGATAGCAATCAGCCCCAGCATTTT. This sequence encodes CASSLIGDSNQPQHF.

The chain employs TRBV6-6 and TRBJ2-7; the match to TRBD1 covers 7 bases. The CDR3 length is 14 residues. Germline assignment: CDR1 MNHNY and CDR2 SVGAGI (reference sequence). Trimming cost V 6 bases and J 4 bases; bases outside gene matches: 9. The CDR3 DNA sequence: TGTGCCAGCAGAGGGGACAGCCCTAGGTACGAGCAGTACTTC. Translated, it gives CASRGDSPRYEQYF.

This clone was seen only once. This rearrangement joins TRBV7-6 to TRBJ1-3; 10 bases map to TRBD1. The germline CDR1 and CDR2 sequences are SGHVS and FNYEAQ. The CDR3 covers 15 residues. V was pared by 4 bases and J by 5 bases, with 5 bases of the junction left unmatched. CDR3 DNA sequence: TGTGCCAGCAGCTCCTGGACAGGGGGAAGAAACACCATATATTTT. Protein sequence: CASSSWTGGRNTIYF.